The clone carrying this TCR beta chain was picked up one time. The ends were cut back, 0 bases at V and 7 bases at J, with 13 bases in the middle. The CDR3 has 15 residues. The germline CDR1 and CDR2 sequences are SGHDT and YYEEEE. This specimen belongs to a study of blood T cell repertoires in COVID-19. Original methodology: Reference gene primer amplification yielded estimated nucleated cell counts. Sequencing used immunoSEQ multiplex PCR; TCRdb keeps in-frame clones, though not all of them. The V and J calls and the clone size are those of that table, but D and trimming were determined from the DNA. This sample yields around 220,000 clones, of which about 88% are seen a single time; 2.1% belongs to the top ten.

The clonotype originates from a woman between 40 and 50 years old who had recovered from COVID-19. The chain recombines TRBV5-6 with TRBJ2-2; weak D call: TRBD2 (5 bases). The sequencing sample was made of peripheral blood. The CDR3 spells CASSLGRTSGGELFF. CDR3 sequence (DNA): TGTGCCAGCAGCTTGGGGCGGACTTCGGGCGGGGAGCTGTTTTTT. Drawing the rest from reference TRBV5-6 and TRBJ2-2, the complete variable domain is DAGVTQSPTHLIKTRGQQVTLRCSPKSGHDTVSWYQQALGQGPQFIFQYYEEEERQRGNFPDRFSGHQFPNYSSELNVNALLLGDSALYLCASSLGRTSGGELFFGEGSRLTVL.